One and the same sample provided the 28 T cell receptor beta chains below, sequenced in a study of shared clonotypes between healthy human individuals. Using immunoSEQ multiplex PCR, the repertoire was profiled, and TCRdb retains in-frame clones only, with some absent. Of a few million clones in the sample, approximately 92% were seen once. The sequenced sample was naive CD4+ T cells sorted from blood. Subset of the sample: CD45RA+ positively selected. The receptors here all came from a man between 18 and 29 years old in good health.

This clone was counted once. The chain uses TRBV7-2 and TRBJ2-7; 8 bases line up with TRBD2. The V gene end was trimmed by 5 bases and the J gene end by 5 bases; junction bases not matched to a gene: 11. Germline V gene lookup returns CDR1 SGHTA and CDR2 FQGNSA. The CDR3 loop spans 15 amino acids. The CDR3 here is CASSTRVSGSDEQYF. In nucleotides, the CDR3 is TGTGCCAGCAGCACAAGAGTAAGCGGGAGCGACGAGCAGTACTTC.

This clone was found once. This chain uses TRBV4-1 with TRBJ1-6, with 9 nucleotides matching TRBD1. The V and J ends lost 4 bases and 7 bases, in that order; junction bases with no gene match: 11. CDR3 length: 17 residues. In germline, CDR1 is MGHRA, CDR2 YSYEKL. CDR3 nucleotides: TGCGCCAGCAGCCCCCTACAGGGGGCTAAAGGGAATTCACCCCTCCACTTT. Its translation is CASSPLQGAKGNSPLHF.

The chain recombines TRBV28 with TRBJ1-4; the match to TRBD1 covers 7 bases. V trimming: 8 bases; J trimming: 7 bases; junction bases outside the gene matches: 10. The CDR3 is 14 residues long. The germline CDR1 and CDR2 sequences are MDHEN and SYDVKM. The CDR3: CASLDQGDREKLFF. For the CDR3, the DNA is TGTGCCAGCCTAGATCAGGGGGATCGTGAAAAACTGTTTTTT. The full variable domain, rest sourced from reference TRBV28 and TRBJ1-4, is DVKVTQSSRYLVKRTGEKVFLECVQDMDHENMFWYRQDPGLGLRLIYFSYDVKMKEKGDIPEGYSVSREKKERFSLILESASTNQTSMYLCASLDQGDREKLFFGSGTQLSVL.

The V gene is TRBV6-6, the J gene TRBJ1-1; the D is unclear. The CDR3 is 14 residues long. The V gene's germline CDR1 is MNHNY and CDR2 SVGAGI (reference sequence). The V gene lost 2 bases and the J gene lost 2 bases, with 9 bases spanning the gap. The CDR3 reads CASSYEPENTEAFF. CDR3 coding DNA: TGTGCCAGCAGTTACGAGCCGGAAAACACTGAAGCTTTCTTT.

The CDR3 region has the DNA TGTGCCAGCAGCTTGGGATTCGGGCAGGGCGGGAATCAGCCCCAGCATTTT. Residues: CASSLGFGQGGNQPQHF. The V gene is TRBV5-6, the J gene TRBJ1-5; the D gene is possibly TRBD1 (5 bases). The CDR3 spans 17 residues. Germline V gives CDR1 SGHDT, CDR2 YYEEEE. V dropped 0 bases and J dropped 4 bases, with 17 bases sitting between them.

The rearrangement uses TRBV7-2 and TRBJ2-7; unclear D gene. V lost 4 bases and J 6 bases, leaving 10 bases between the germline ends. The CDR3 spans 12 residues. CDR1 is SGHTA and CDR2 is FQGNSA in the germline V gene. In DNA form, the CDR3 reads TGTGCCAGCAGCTCCATGACCGCCGAGCAGTACTTC. It codes for CASSSMTAEQYF.

V usage is TRBV20-1 and J usage is TRBJ2-5; D might be TRBD1 or TRBD2, each matching 5 bases. CDR1 is DFQATT, CDR2 SNEGSKA, per germline (reference sequence). The CDR3 loop spans 11 amino acids. Trimming left V 5 bases short and J 4 bases short, with 8 bases between. CDR3 sequence (DNA): TGCAGTGCTGGGGACGCAGAGACCCAGTACTTC. Its protein is CSAGDAETQYF.

This rearrangement joins TRBV6-5 to TRBJ2-2; weak D call: TRBD2 (5 bases). Trimming shortened V by 7 bases and J by 9 bases, and 15 bases separated the two germline ends. The CDR3 spans 13 residues. The V gene's germline CDR1 is MNHEY and CDR2 SVGAGI. The CDR3 is CASTPSLNRELFF. For the CDR3, the DNA is TGTGCCAGCACCCCTAGCTTGAACCGGGAGCTGTTTTTT.

This chain links TRBV18 with TRBJ1-6; possible D gene TRBD1, 5 bases. The V end was cut by 1 base, the J end by 10 bases, with 17 bases between. The CDR3 is 16 amino acids. CDR1 is KGHSH and CDR2 is LQKENI in the germline V gene. As DNA, the CDR3 is TGTGCCAGCTCACCACTGGGGGGAGATTTCACCTCACCCCTCCACTTT. Translating it yields CASSPLGGDFTSPLHF. Variable domain in full (rest from reference TRBV18 and TRBJ1-6): NAGVMQNPRHLVRRRGQEARLRCSPMKGHSHVYWYRQLPEEGLKFMVYLQKENIIDESGMPKERFSAEFPKEGPSILRIQQVVRGDSAAYFCASSPLGGDFTSPLHFGNGTRLTVT.

On this clone itself: Germline is not matched at one junction end, which may reflect a read error. The chain employs TRBV6-1 and TRBJ1-3, with D maybe TRBD1 (5 bases). CDR1 is MNHNS, CDR2 SASEGT, per germline. The CDR3 is 10 residues long. The CDR3 DNA is TGTGCCAGCAGTGAAGTCGCAGGGAGGTGG. It encodes CASSEVAGRW.

J is TRBJ2-2 and V is TRBV19, with a weak D call TRBD1 (6 bases). The CDR3 totals 18 residues. Trimming took off 2 bases at V and 0 bases at J, with 16 bases between the two ends. CDR1 and CDR2 from the germline V gene are LNHDA and SQIVND (reference sequence). The chain's CDR3 is CASSIRSWGLPNTGELFF. DNA of the CDR3: TGTGCCAGTAGTATACGGTCTTGGGGGCTTCCGAACACCGGGGAGCTGTTTTTT.

The chain has TRBV27 and TRBJ2-7; 10 bases are shared with TRBD1. CDR1 and CDR2 (germline): MNHEY, SMNVEV (reference sequence). The CDR3 consists of 15 residues. V shed 7 bases and J 3 bases; nucleotides not matched to a gene: 9. The CDR3 spells CASTQLGTGVYEQYF. In nucleotides, the CDR3 is TGTGCCAGCACTCAGTTGGGGACAGGGGTCTACGAGCAGTACTTC.

The chain couples TRBV2 to TRBJ2-1; 12 nucleotides match TRBD2. The CDR3 is 15 residues long. Per the germline V gene, CDR1 is SNHLY and CDR2 is FYNNEI. The V gene end was trimmed by 6 bases and the J gene end by 9 bases; junction bases not matched to a gene: 9. Here the CDR3 reads CASRALAGGPGEQFF. As DNA, the CDR3 is TGTGCCAGCAGAGCTCTAGCGGGAGGGCCGGGTGAGCAGTTCTTC.

The CDR3 here is CASSGGSQETQYF. The DNA for the CDR3 is TGTGCCAGCAGCGGGGGCAGCCAAGAGACCCAGTACTTC. The genes are TRBV28 and TRBJ2-5; D is tentatively TRBD1 or TRBD2 (6 bases each). The CDR3 length is 13 residues. Germline V gene lookup returns CDR1 MDHEN and CDR2 SYDVKM. V was shortened by 6 bases and J by 1 base, with 9 bases between the two germline ends. Complete variable domain (other parts from reference TRBV28 and TRBJ2-5): DVKVTQSSRYLVKRTGEKVFLECVQDMDHENMFWYRQDPGLGLRLIYFSYDVKMKEKGDIPEGYSVSREKKERFSLILESASTNQTSMYLCASSGGSQETQYFGPGTRLLVL.

The chain recombines TRBV30 with TRBJ2-3; TRBD1 matches 10 bases. Germline lookup yields CDR1 GTSNPN and CDR2 SVGIG (reference sequence). The CDR3 is 14 amino acids. Losses at the gene ends were 2 bases for V and 4 bases for J; bases not matched to a gene: 3. The CDR3 protein is CAWSPGQGPDTQYF. The CDR3 DNA reads as TGTGCCTGGAGTCCGGGACAGGGGCCAGATACGCAGTATTTT.

The chain uses TRBV19 and TRBJ2-1; D remains ambiguous. The CDR3 runs to 15 residues. CDR1 is LNHDA and CDR2 is SQIVND in the germline V gene (reference sequence). V lost 4 bases and J lost 1, with 11 bases in between. For the CDR3, the DNA is TGTGCCAGTAGTAAAATGGCCCCATCCTACAATGAGCAGTTCTTC. As protein: CASSKMAPSYNEQFF. Variable domain in full (rest from reference TRBV19 and TRBJ2-1): DGGITQSPKYLFRKEGQNVTLSCEQNLNHDAMYWYRQDPGQGLRLIYYSQIVNDFQKGDIAEGYSVSREKKESFPLTVTSAQKNPTAFYLCASSKMAPSYNEQFFGPGTRLTVL.

About this clone itself: Other DNA sequences of this sample code for an identical CDR3. This chain links TRBV18 with TRBJ2-2; a weak D match, TRBD1 (5 bases). This CDR3 has 13 residues. Per the germline V gene, CDR1 is KGHSH and CDR2 is LQKENI. Deletions cut 2 bases from V and 6 bases from J, with 7 bases between. The CDR3 sequence: CASSPGRAGELFF. The DNA for the CDR3 is TGTGCCAGCTCACCAGGCAGGGCCGGGGAGCTGTTTTTT.

In the case of this clone: In the same sample, other DNA sequences code for this CDR3. J is TRBJ2-7 and V is TRBV5-1, with D perhaps TRBD1 (5 bases). Trimming took off 4 bases at V and 0 bases at J, with 14 bases between the two ends. This CDR3 contains 15 residues. Germline V gene data show CDR1 as SGHRS and CDR2 as YFSETQ. This CDR3 reads CASSRTTTSSYEQYF. The CDR3 bases are TGCGCCAGCAGCAGGACAACTACGAGCTCCTACGAGCAGTACTTC. The full variable domain, its missing parts supplied by reference TRBV5-1 and TRBJ2-7, is KAGVTQTPRYLIKTRGQQVTLSCSPISGHRSVSWYQQTPGQGLQFLFEYFSETQRNKGNFPGRFSGRQFSNSRSEMNVSTLELGDSALYLCASSRTTTSSYEQYFGPGTRLTVT.

This sequence joins TRBV2 and TRBJ1-5, with 7 bases aligning to TRBD1. Germline V gene lookup returns CDR1 SNHLY and CDR2 FYNNEI. The ends lost 6 bases at V and 4 bases at J; junction bases unmatched: 9. This CDR3 has 15 amino acids. The CDR3 spells CASSADRVGNQPQHF. In DNA, the CDR3 is TGTGCCAGCAGCGCCGACAGGGTTGGGAATCAGCCCCAGCATTTT. Full variable domain (missing parts from reference TRBV2 and TRBJ1-5): EPEVTQTPSHQVTQMGQEVILRCVPISNHLYFYWYRQILGQKVEFLVSFYNNEISEKSEIFDDQFSVERPDGSNFTLKIRSTKLEDSAMYFCASSADRVGNQPQHFGDGTRLSIL.

This clone was seen only a few times. The chain is built from TRBV5-1 and TRBJ1-6; the match to TRBD1 covers 9 bases. Germline-derived CDR1 and CDR2 are SGHRS and YFSETQ. This CDR3 is 13 amino acids long. J gave up 8 bases and V 3 bases, and 0 bases lay outside the gene matches. CDR3 nucleotide sequence: TGCGCCAGCAGCTGGGACAGGGATTCACCCCTCCACTTT. Amino acid sequence: CASSWDRDSPLHF.

This clone was seen just once. V usage is TRBV5-1 and J usage is TRBJ2-7; either TRBD1 or TRBD2 may supply D (5 bases each). V was trimmed by 5 bases and J by 2 bases, leaving 17 bases between them. This CDR3 is 15 amino acids long. Germline values: CDR1 SGHRS, CDR2 YFSETQ. The CDR3 nucleotides read TGCGCCAGCAGAGCCTCCCGGGGCCCACCCTACGAGCAGTACTTC. Its protein product is CASRASRGPPYEQYF.

The rearrangement joins TRBV28 to TRBJ1-6; D might be TRBD1 (6 bases). This CDR3 contains 14 residues. In germline, CDR1 is MDHEN, CDR2 SYDVKM. The germline V and J ends were trimmed by 5 bases and 5 bases, with 10 bases remaining between them. CDR3 sequence reads: CASSPGTNNSPLHF. CDR3 DNA sequence: TGTGCCAGCAGTCCCGGGACAAATAATTCACCCCTCCACTTT.

Note on this clone: In the same sample, other DNA sequences code for this CDR3. The V gene is TRBV7-2, the J gene TRBJ2-3; 12 nucleotides line up with TRBD2. V was pared by 4 bases and J by 5 bases, with 1 base of the junction left unmatched. The CDR3 runs 14 residues. Per germline, CDR1 SGHTA and CDR2 FQGNSA. CDR3: CASSSGLAGDTQYF. The CDR3 DNA is TGTGCCAGCAGCTCGGGACTAGCGGGAGATACGCAGTATTTT.

V and J are TRBV21-1 and TRBJ1-2. TRBV21-1 is a known pseudogene. This CDR3 region has 14 residues. CDR3 DNA sequence: TGTGCCAGCAGCACCCCAGGGAGGGACTATGGCTACACCTTC. Residues: CASSTPGRDYGYTF.

V gene TRBV27 combines with J gene TRBJ2-5, with 10 bases fitting TRBD2. Germline V lookup: CDR1 MNHEY, CDR2 SMNVEV (reference sequence). Trimming cost V 4 bases and J 2 bases; bases outside gene matches: 4. The CDR3 covers 15 residues. CDR3 loop: CASSSSGGPQETQYF. The CDR3 DNA reads as TGTGCCAGCAGTTCTAGCGGGGGCCCTCAAGAGACCCAGTACTTC.

The chain recombines TRBV5-1 with TRBJ1-1; D might be TRBD1 (6 bases). V was clipped by 2 bases and J by 7 bases, with 15 bases between them. The germline V gene has CDR1 SGHRS and CDR2 YFSETQ. There are 14 residues in the CDR3. CDR3 residues: CASSFGVEGVEAFF. The CDR3 bases are TGCGCCAGCAGCTTCGGGGTGGAGGGGGTTGAAGCTTTCTTT.

The chain joins TRBV2 to TRBJ2-1; D is perhaps TRBD2 (5 bases). Germline lookup yields CDR1 SNHLY and CDR2 FYNNEI. The length of the CDR3 is 13 residues. Trimming pared 6 bases from V and 9 bases from J, leaving 15 bases between. The DNA of the CDR3 is TGTGCCAGCAGCGCCAGCGGTTTCAGTGAGCAGTTCTTC. Encoded protein: CASSASGFSEQFF.

The V and J genes are TRBV10-3 and TRBJ2-2; tentatively, D is TRBD1 (5 bases). The CDR3 consists of 13 residues. V was trimmed by 6 bases and J by 4 bases, leaving 9 bases between them. Per germline, CDR1 ENHRY and CDR2 SYGVKD. CDR3 nucleotides: TGTGCCATCAGGGCAGGGCCCACCGGGGAGCTGTTTTTT. As protein: CAIRAGPTGELFF.